This T cell receptor beta chain was retrieved from a study of Graves' ophthalmopathy and Graves' hyperthyroidism. General study results and limits: The majority of expanded thyroid clonotypes above 0.001 frequency also occurred in blood.

Hyperthyroidism is called stable when no ophthalmopathy develops within 18 months of follow-up. The diagnosis combined clinical symptoms, thyroxine, TRAb, thyroid ultrasound and orbital computed tomography scans. V was pared by 5 bases and J by 5 bases, with 7 bases of the junction left unmatched. Germline-derived CDR1 and CDR2 are PRHDT and FYEKMQ (reference sequence). The CDR3 totals 14 residues. The authors amplified TCR beta CDR3 regions, and they did so from RNA transcripts for repertoire sequencing. Scientists carried out first-round RT-PCR using HTBI primers and then a second-round multiplex PCR. TCRdb re-called the multiplex PCR reads with MiXCR, one entry per CDR3 protein. The data show 400,000 or so distinct CDR3 sequences, about 15% seen once. There are a few counts of this clonotype. Antigen: not known.

The chain has TRBV13 and TRBJ2-5; TRBD1 agrees at 8 bases. The sample taken for sequencing was peripheral blood. The receptor's source is an adult woman with stable Graves' hyperthyroidism. CDR3 coding DNA: TGTGCCAGCAGCAACTCAGGGGGCGAGGAGACCCAGTACTTC. It translates to CASSNSGGEETQYF.